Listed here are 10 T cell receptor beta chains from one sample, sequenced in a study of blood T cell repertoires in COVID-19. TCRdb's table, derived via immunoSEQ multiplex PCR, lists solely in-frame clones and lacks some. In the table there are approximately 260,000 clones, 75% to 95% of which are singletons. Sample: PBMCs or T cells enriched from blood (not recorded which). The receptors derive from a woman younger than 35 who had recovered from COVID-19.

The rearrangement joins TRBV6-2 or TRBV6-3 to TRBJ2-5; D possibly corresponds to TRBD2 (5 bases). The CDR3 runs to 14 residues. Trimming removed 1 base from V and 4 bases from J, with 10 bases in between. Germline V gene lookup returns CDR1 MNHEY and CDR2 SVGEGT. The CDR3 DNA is TGTGCCAGCAGTTACTTGGGAGAACCAGAGACCCAGTACTTC. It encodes CASSYLGEPETQYF.

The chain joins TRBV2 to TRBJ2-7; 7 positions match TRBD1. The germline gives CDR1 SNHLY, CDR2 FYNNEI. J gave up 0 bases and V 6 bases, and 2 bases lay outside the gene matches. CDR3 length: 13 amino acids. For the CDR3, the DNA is TGTGCCAGCAGGAGGACAGGCTCCTACGAGCAGTACTTC. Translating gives CASRRTGSYEQYF. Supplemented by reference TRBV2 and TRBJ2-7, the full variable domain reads EPEVTQTPSHQVTQMGQEVILRCVPISNHLYFYWYRQILGQKVEFLVSFYNNEISEKSEIFDDQFSVERPDGSNFTLKIRSTKLEDSAMYFCASRRTGSYEQYFGPGTRLTVT.

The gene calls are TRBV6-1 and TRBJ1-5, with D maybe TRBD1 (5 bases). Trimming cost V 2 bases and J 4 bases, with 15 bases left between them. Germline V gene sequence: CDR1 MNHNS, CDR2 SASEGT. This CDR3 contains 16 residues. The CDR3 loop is CASSESQGLLNQPQHF. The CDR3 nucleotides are TGTGCCAGCAGTGAATCGCAGGGACTTTTGAATCAGCCCCAGCATTTT.

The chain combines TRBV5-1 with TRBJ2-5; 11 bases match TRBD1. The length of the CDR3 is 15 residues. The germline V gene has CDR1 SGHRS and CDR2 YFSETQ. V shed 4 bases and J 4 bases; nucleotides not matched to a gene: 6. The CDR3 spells CASSPWGQGGETQYF. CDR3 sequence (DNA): TGCGCCAGCAGCCCCTGGGGACAGGGGGGAGAGACCCAGTACTTC.

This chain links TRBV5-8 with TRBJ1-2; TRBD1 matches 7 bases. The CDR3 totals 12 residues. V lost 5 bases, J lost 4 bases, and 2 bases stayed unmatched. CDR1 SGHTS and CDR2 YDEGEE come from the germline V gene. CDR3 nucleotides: TGTGCCAGCAGGGGGACAGCCTATGGCTACACCTTC. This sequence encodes CASRGTAYGYTF.

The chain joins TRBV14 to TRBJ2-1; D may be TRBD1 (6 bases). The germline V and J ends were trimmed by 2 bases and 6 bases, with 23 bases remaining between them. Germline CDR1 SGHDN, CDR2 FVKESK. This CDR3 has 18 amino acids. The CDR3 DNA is TGTGCCAGCAGCCAATTTTTTCTGATAGGACAGACTATCAATGAGCAGTTCTTC. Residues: CASSQFFLIGQTINEQFF.

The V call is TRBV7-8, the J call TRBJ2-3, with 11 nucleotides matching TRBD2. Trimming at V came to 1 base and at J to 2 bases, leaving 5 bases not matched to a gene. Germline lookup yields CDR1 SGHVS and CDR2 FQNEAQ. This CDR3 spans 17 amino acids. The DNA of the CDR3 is TGTGCCAGCAGCTTAGAGTTACTAGCGGGAGTCACAGATACGCAGTATTTT. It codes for CASSLELLAGVTDTQYF.

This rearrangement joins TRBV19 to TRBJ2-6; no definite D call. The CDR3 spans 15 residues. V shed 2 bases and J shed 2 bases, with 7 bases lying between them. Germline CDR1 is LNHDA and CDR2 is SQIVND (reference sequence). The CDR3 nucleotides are TGTGCCAGTAGTATACAAAGCCCTGGGGCCAACGTCCTGACTTTC. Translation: CASSIQSPGANVLTF.

CDR3 loop: CASSLSEGGKYEQYF. Written as DNA, the CDR3 is TGTGCCAGCAGTTTATCAGAGGGGGGGAAGTACGAGCAGTACTTC. This rearrangement joins TRBV27 to TRBJ2-7; a possible D gene is TRBD2 (7 bases). V shed 0 bases and J shed 4 bases, with 13 bases lying between them. The CDR3 is 15 residues long. Germline V gene sequence: CDR1 MNHEY, CDR2 SMNVEV (reference sequence).

The CDR3 DNA follows: TGTGCCAGCAGTGAATCACTATCCAGCCCCGCAAGGGGAAAACTGTTTTTT. Protein product: CASSESLSSPARGKLFF. V gene TRBV25-1 combines with J gene TRBJ1-4; tentatively, D is TRBD1 (5 bases). Per germline, CDR1 MGHDK and CDR2 SYGVNS. V lost 1 base to trimming and J lost 10 bases, with 22 bases between them. The CDR3 runs 17 residues.